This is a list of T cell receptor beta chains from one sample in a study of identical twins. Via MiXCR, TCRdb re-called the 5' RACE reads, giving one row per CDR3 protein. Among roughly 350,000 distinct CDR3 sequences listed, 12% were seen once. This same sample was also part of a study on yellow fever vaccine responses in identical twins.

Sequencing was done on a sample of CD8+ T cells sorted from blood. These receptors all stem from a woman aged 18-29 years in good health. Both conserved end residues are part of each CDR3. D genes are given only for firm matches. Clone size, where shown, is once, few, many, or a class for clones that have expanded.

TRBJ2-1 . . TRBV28 CASNLPDNSYNEQFF TGTGCCAGCAATCTTCCGGACAACTCCTACAATGAGCAGTTCTTC
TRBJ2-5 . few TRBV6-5 CASSYSGIGETQYF TGTGCCAGCAGTTACTCCGGTATTGGAGAGACCCAGTACTTC
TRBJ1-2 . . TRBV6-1 CASRNPGASYGYTF TGTGCCAGCAGGAACCCCGGGGCTTCCTATGGCTACACCTTC
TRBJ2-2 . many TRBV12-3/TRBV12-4 CASTASRTNTGELFF TGTGCCAGCACTGCCTCCAGAACGAACACCGGGGAGCTGTTTTTT
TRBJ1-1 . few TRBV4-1 CASSHDPRWMNTEAFF TGCGCCAGCAGCCATGACCCTCGGTGGATGAACACTGAAGCTTTCTTT
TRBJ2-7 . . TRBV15 CATSPGHFSYEQYF TGTGCCACCTCTCCGGGACATTTTTCCTACGAGCAGTACTTC
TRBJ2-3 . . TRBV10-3 CAIRALRTDTQYF TGTGCCATCAGGGCCCTTCGCACAGATACGCAGTATTTT
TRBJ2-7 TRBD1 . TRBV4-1 CASSQDLGQGYEQYF TGCGCCAGCAGCCAAGATCTAGGACAGGGGTACGAGCAGTACTTC
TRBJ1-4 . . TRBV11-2 CASSLAGSREKLFF TGTGCCAGCAGCTTGGCCGGGTCACGAGAAAAACTGTTTTTT
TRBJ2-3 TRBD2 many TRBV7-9 CASSQRTSGGTDTQYF TGTGCCAGCAGCCAACGGACTAGCGGGGGCACAGATACGCAGTATTTT
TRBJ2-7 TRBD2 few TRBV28 CASSPEREGSYEQYF TGTGCCAGCAGTCCTGAGCGGGAGGGCTCCTACGAGCAGTACTTC
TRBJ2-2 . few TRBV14 CASSQIPGPTGELFF TGTGCCAGCAGCCAAATCCCTGGGCCCACCGGGGAGCTGTTTTTT
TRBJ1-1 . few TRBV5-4 CASSLTGSATEAFF TGTGCCAGCAGCTTGACGGGCTCGGCCACTGAAGCTTTCTTT
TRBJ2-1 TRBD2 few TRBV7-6 CASSLSFGGSGAYNEQFF TGTGCCAGCAGCTTAAGTTTTGGCGGGAGCGGGGCCTACAATGAGCAGTTCTTC
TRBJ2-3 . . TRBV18 CASSPVEGTDTQYF TGTGCCAGCTCACCCGTAGAGGGCACAGATACGCAGTATTTT
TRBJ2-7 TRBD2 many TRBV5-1 CASSEGSGTRMYEQYF TGCGCCAGCAGCGAGGGGTCCGGGACTAGAATGTACGAGCAGTACTTC
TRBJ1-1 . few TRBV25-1 CASSVGRTEAFF TGTGCCAGCAGTGTAGGACGCACTGAAGCTTTCTTT
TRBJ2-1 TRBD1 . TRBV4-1 CASSPRPGTGADSYNEQFF TGCGCCAGCAGCCCCCGTCCCGGGACAGGGGCTGACTCCTACAATGAGCAGTTCTTC
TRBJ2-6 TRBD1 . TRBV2 CASSVWVGQGASGANVLTF TGTGCCAGCAGTGTTTGGGTCGGACAGGGGGCATCTGGGGCCAACGTCCTGACTTTC
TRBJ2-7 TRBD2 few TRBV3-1 CASSQGTSGSLSEQYF TGTGCCAGCAGCCAGGGGACTAGCGGGAGTTTGAGCGAGCAGTACTTC
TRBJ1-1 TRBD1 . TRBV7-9 CASSPGQRNTEAFF TGTGCCAGCAGTCCGGGACAGAGGAACACTGAAGCTTTCTTT
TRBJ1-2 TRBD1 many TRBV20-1 CSARDPDRRKGYTF TGCAGTGCTAGAGACCCGGACAGGCGAAAAGGCTACACCTTC
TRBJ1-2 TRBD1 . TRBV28 CASSPGRSPSRGPLANYGYTF TGTGCCAGCAGTCCGGGACGGAGCCCGTCGAGGGGGCCGCTGGCTAACTATGGCTACACCTTC
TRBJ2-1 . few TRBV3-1 CASSLTGGQGIVGEQFF TGTGCCAGCAGCCTAACCGGGGGGCAGGGGATCGTCGGTGAGCAGTTCTTC
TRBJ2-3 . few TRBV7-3 CARTPRGGLHTDTQYF TGTGCCAGAACCCCTAGGGGTGGACTCCACACAGATACGCAGTATTTT
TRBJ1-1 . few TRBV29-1 CSGLQGTEAFF TGCAGCGGACTACAGGGAACTGAAGCTTTCTTT
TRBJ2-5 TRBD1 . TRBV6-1 CASIGQGAQTQYF TGTGCCAGCATCGGACAGGGTGCCCAGACCCAGTACTTC
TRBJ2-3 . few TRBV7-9 CASSGWDASTDTQYF TGTGCCAGCAGCGGATGGGACGCGAGCACAGATACGCAGTATTTT
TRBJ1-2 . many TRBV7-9 CASSRPGQGINYGYTF TGTGCCAGCAGCCGGCCGGGTCAGGGGATTAACTATGGCTACACCTTC
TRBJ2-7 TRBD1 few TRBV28 CASSFPDRSYEQYF TGTGCCAGCAGTTTCCCGGACAGGTCCTACGAGCAGTACTTC
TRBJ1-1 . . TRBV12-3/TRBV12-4 CASSFGGQGTEAFF TGTGCCAGCAGTTTCGGGGGGCAGGGAACTGAAGCTTTCTTT
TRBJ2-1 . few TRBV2 CASSEQRVSNEQFF TGTGCCAGCAGTGAACAGCGGGTCTCCAATGAGCAGTTCTTC
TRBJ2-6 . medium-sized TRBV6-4 CASSEATGGANVLTF TGTGCCAGCAGTGAAGCGACAGGAGGGGCCAACGTCCTGACTTTC